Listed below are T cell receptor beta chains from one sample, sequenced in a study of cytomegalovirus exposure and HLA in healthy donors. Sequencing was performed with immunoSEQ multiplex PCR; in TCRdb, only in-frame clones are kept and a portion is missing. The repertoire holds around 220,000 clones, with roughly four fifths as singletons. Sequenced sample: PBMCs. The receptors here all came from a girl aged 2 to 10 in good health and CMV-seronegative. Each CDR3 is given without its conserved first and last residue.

CDR3 protein: AWSVQGTLSSGNTIY; V gene: TRBV30; J gene: TRBJ1-3
CDR3 protein: ASSSGTSGTDTQY; V gene: TRBV7-7; J gene: TRBJ2-3
CDR3 protein: ASSTTGANTEAF; V gene: TRBV5-6; J gene: TRBJ1-1
CDR3 protein: ASSLGAGGNYNEQF; V gene: TRBV11-2; J gene: TRBJ2-1
CDR3 protein: ASSYSTEEAF; V gene: TRBV6-6; J gene: TRBJ1-1
CDR3 protein: ASSQLAANEQF; V gene: TRBV4-1; J gene: TRBJ2-1
CDR3 protein: SVAFRTDYGYT; V gene: TRBV29-1; J gene: TRBJ1-2
CDR3 protein: ASSLGGEGQPQH; V gene: TRBV5-4; J gene: TRBJ1-5
CDR3 protein: ASSPRGGLASHNEQF; V gene: TRBV7-3; J gene: TRBJ2-1
CDR3 protein: ASSVGGSTYGYT; V gene: TRBV9; J gene: TRBJ1-2
CDR3 protein: ASKDRGGETQY; V gene: TRBV5-6; J gene: TRBJ2-5
CDR3 protein: SVEFGRNGYT; V gene: TRBV29-1; J gene: TRBJ1-2
CDR3 protein: ASSIGGDLTYEQY; V gene: TRBV19; J gene: TRBJ2-7
CDR3 protein: ASSEIGGIDTQY; V gene: TRBV6-1; J gene: TRBJ2-3
CDR3 protein: ASSLGLTTSTDTQY; V gene: TRBV6-6; J gene: TRBJ2-3